A selection of T cell receptor beta chains follows, all from one sample in a study of blood T cells in healthy people across ages. One entry per CDR3 protein results from TCRdb running MiXCR on the 5' RACE reads. Among about 720,000 distinct CDR3 sequences, about 20% were seen once, and the ten largest hold 20% to 25%. Input material: blood. These receptors originate from a man in his 70s in good health. Each CDR3 is given with its conserved first and last residue. D genes are given only for firm matches. Clone size is shown for a subset of rows, as once, few, many or a class of expanded clone.

TRBV3-1	TRBJ2-4	-	-	TGTGCCAGCAGCCAACGACTAGGTAAAAACATTCAGTACTTC	CASSQRLGKNIQYF
TRBV12-3/TRBV12-4	TRBJ2-5	-	-	TGTGCCAGCAGCATTGACGGGGGACTCATCCAGACCCAGTACTTC	CASSIDGGLIQTQYF
TRBV5-1	TRBJ1-2	-	TRBD1	TGCGCCAGCAGCGGAGGCCAGGGGGCTGGCTACACCTTC	CASSGGQGAGYTF
TRBV28	TRBJ2-5	few	TRBD1	TGTGCCAGCAGTCCACAACCGGGACAGGGTATCGAGACCCAGTACTTC	CASSPQPGQGIETQYF
TRBV6-1	TRBJ2-7	-	TRBD2	TGTGCCAGCAGCCAGACTAGCGGGGGGCACACACCCTCCTACGAGCAGTACTTC	CASSQTSGGHTPSYEQYF
TRBV27	TRBJ2-3	-	TRBD2	TGTGCCAGCAGCCTTCTTAGCGTTAGCGGGGGGGTAGATACGCAGTATTTT	CASSLLSVSGGVDTQYF
TRBV20-1	TRBJ1-1	-	-	TGCAGTGCTAGAGACCCCACTGACACGAACACTGAAGCTTTCTTT	CSARDPTDTNTEAFF
TRBV28	TRBJ2-7	-	TRBD1	TGTGCCAGCAGCCGTACAGGGGTCCGCTCCTACGAGCAGTACTTC	CASSRTGVRSYEQYF
TRBV12-3/TRBV12-4	TRBJ2-2	-	TRBD2	TGTGCCAGCAGTACCCCCAGCGGGGGCCGACCGGTGTTTTTT	CASSTPSGGRPVFF
TRBV29-1	TRBJ2-3	few	-	TGCAGCGTTGAAAGAGGACAAGGGGGCACAGATACGCAGTATTTT	CSVERGQGGTDTQYF
TRBV5-1	TRBJ2-5	-	TRBD1	TGCGCCAGCAGCCGGGGACAGATGGGAGAGACCCAGTACTTC	CASSRGQMGETQYF
TRBV7-2	TRBJ2-5	-	TRBD2	TGTGCCAGCAGCTTAGAGCAGGGACTAGCTAGGCCAGAGACCCAGTACTTC	CASSLEQGLARPETQYF
TRBV28	TRBJ2-3	-	TRBD2	TGTGCCAGCAGCTATGCCAGGGCGGGAGGGATAGATACGCAGTATTTT	CASSYARAGGIDTQYF
TRBV7-8	TRBJ1-1	few	-	TGTGCCAGCAGCGGAGGGTTTTTGAACACTGAAGCTTTCTTT	CASSGGFLNTEAFF
TRBV6-4	TRBJ2-3	few	-	TGTGCCACGAGGGAAGGGAGGAGCACAGATACGCAGTATTTT	CATREGRSTDTQYF
TRBV20-1	TRBJ2-3	many	-	TGCAGTGCTAGAGTCGCAGTACCAGATACGCAGTATTTT	CSARVAVPDTQYF
TRBV7-6	TRBJ2-1	-	TRBD2	TGTGCCAGCAGTTTGGGACTAGCGGCGTACGAGCAGTTCTTC	CASSLGLAAYEQFF
TRBV10-3	TRBJ2-3	-	TRBD2	TGTGCCATCAGCGACTTCACTAGCGGGGGAGCCGGGGATACGCAGTATTTT	CAISDFTSGGAGDTQYF
TRBV12-3/TRBV12-4	TRBJ2-1	few	-	TGTGCCAGCACGACTAGTTACCCCTACAATGAGCAGTTCTTC	CASTTSYPYNEQFF
TRBV12-3/TRBV12-4	TRBJ2-3	-	-	TGTGCCAGCAGTTTAATCGAGGATACGCAGTATTTT	CASSLIEDTQYF
TRBV20-1	TRBJ2-7	-	-	TGCAGTGCTAGGAAACTAGACTCCTACGAGCAGTACTTC	CSARKLDSYEQYF
TRBV27	TRBJ1-1	-	-	TGTGCCAGCAGTTCATTTGGGGGGGCGGGGACTGAAGCTTTCTTT	CASSSFGGAGTEAFF
TRBV12-3/TRBV12-4	TRBJ2-2	few	-	TGTGCCAGCAGTTTTATAGGGCGTGGCGGGGAGCTGTTTTTT	CASSFIGRGGELFF
TRBV20-1	TRBJ1-3	-	TRBD1	TGCAGTGCTGGCACAGGGGGCGGAAACACCATATATTTT	CSAGTGGGNTIYF
TRBV20-1	TRBJ1-1	few	-	TGCAGTGCTAGTATCCGGGTCGGGCAGACTGAAGCTTTCTTT	CSASIRVGQTEAFF
TRBV7-6	TRBJ2-7	-	-	TGTGCCAGCAGCTTAGACTGGACTACCGAGCAGTACTTC	CASSLDWTTEQYF
TRBV10-3	TRBJ2-1	few	TRBD2	TGTGCCATCAGTGAACCGGGGGGGTCCTACAATGAGCAGTTCTTC	CAISEPGGSYNEQFF
TRBV28	TRBJ2-5	few	-	TGTGCCAGCAGTATACGCCGGAGAGGAGCCTTCCTAACAGGAGAGACCCAGTACTTC	CASSIRRRGAFLTGETQYF